One and the same sample provided the 25 T cell receptor beta chains below, sequenced in a study of T cells in Graves' hyperthyroidism and ophthalmopathy. Using RNA transcripts as the source, TCR beta CDR3 regions were amplified. The HTBI set primed first-round TCR CDR3 RT-PCR. TCRdb reprocessed the multiplex PCR reads with MiXCR, giving one entry per CDR3 protein. This table holds around 340,000 distinct CDR3 sequences, 18% found once. Specimen: blood. The receptor source for this set is a woman aged 45-65 years with Graves' hyperthyroidism.

The CDR3: CAISEGTSGVYQETQYF. In nucleotides, the CDR3 is TGTGCCATCAGCGAAGGGACTAGCGGGGTGTACCAAGAGACCCAGTACTTC. V is TRBV10-3 and J is TRBJ2-5; TRBD2 matches at 13 bases. CDR1 and CDR2 (germline): ENHRY, SYGVKD. The CDR3 spans 17 residues. Unmatched junction bases numbered 7, after V lost 6 bases and J lost 0 bases.

The V and J genes are TRBV7-3 and TRBJ2-3; 7 bases agree with TRBD2. This CDR3 is 15 amino acids long. After removal of 5 bases from V and 3 bases from J, the junction contained 8 bases not matched to a gene. Germline CDR1 and CDR2: SGHTA and FQGTGA. CDR3 nucleotide sequence: TGTGCCAGCAGCCAGAGGGGCGGGAGAACAGATACGCAGTATTTT. It is translated as CASSQRGGRTDTQYF.

This clonotype was observed at least ten times. The rearrangement uses TRBV19 and TRBJ1-1; 7 bases map to TRBD1. Losses at the gene ends were 5 bases for V and 3 bases for J; bases not matched to a gene: 3. The CDR3 consists of 13 residues. The germline gives CDR1 LNHDA, CDR2 SQIVND (reference sequence). The CDR3 nucleotides read TGTGCCAGTAGTGCAGGGACAGACACTGAAGCTTTCTTT. Its translation: CASSAGTDTEAFF.

This clonotype turned up a few times. The V call is TRBV5-6, the J call TRBJ1-2; 9 bases align to TRBD1. CDR1 and CDR2 (germline): SGHDT, YYEEEE. The CDR3 has 14 residues. With V trimmed by 1 base and J by 6 bases, 4 bases remained unmatched. CDR3 in DNA: TGTGCCAGCAGCTTGAGCGGACAGGGGAATGGCTACACCTTC. Translating gives CASSLSGQGNGYTF.

This clonotype came up a few times. The rearrangement links TRBV20-1 to TRBJ2-3; no firm D call. CDR1 is DFQATT, CDR2 SNEGSKA, per germline (reference sequence). The CDR3 length is 14 residues. Trimming shortened V by 4 bases and J by 0 bases, and 11 bases separated the two germline ends. CDR3 bases: TGCAGTGCTATGTGGCAGCCTAGCACAGATACGCAGTATTTT. Its translation is CSAMWQPSTDTQYF.

This clonotype has ten or more counts. CDR3 amino acids: CSARGGEGRGQETQYF. As DNA, the CDR3 is TGCAGTGCTAGAGGTGGGGAGGGGCGAGGGCAAGAGACCCAGTACTTC. This chain joins TRBV20-1 and TRBJ2-5, with TRBD2 matching 7 bases. This CDR3 has 16 amino acids. V shed 1 base, J shed 2 bases, and the junction held 10 bases outside the gene matches. Germline values: CDR1 DFQATT, CDR2 SNEGSKA (reference sequence).

As for this clonotype: An end of the junction does not agree with germline; a read error may underlie this. V gene TRBV7-3 combines with J gene TRBJ2-1, with D unclear. This CDR3 has 14 amino acids. Germline CDR1 and CDR2: SGHTA and FQGTGA. The CDR3 DNA is TGTGCCGGCAGCTATGAGGACTCCTACAATGAGCAGTTCTTC. Translated: CAGSYEDSYNEQFF.

There are many counts of this clonotype. J is TRBJ2-1 and V is TRBV3-1; TRBD2 aligns across 10 bases. Germline CDR1 reads LGHDT; CDR2 reads YNNKEL (reference sequence). V dropped 4 bases and J dropped 4; count of bases not matched to a gene: 7. This CDR3 has 16 amino acids. CDR3 amino acids: CASSPELAGEYNEQFF. The CDR3 coding sequence is TGTGCCAGCAGCCCCGAGCTAGCGGGAGAATACAATGAGCAGTTCTTC.

Ten or more counts support this clonotype. The genes are TRBV12-3 or TRBV12-4 and TRBJ2-1; tentatively, D is TRBD2 (6 bases). This CDR3 spans 14 amino acids. V was trimmed by 4 bases and J by 4 bases, leaving 11 bases between them. CDR3 sequence reads: CASSYRDLYNEQFF. The CDR3, as DNA: TGTGCCAGCAGTTACCGGGACTTATACAATGAGCAGTTCTTC.

This clonotype was detected a few times. CDR3 nucleotides: TGTGCCAGCAGCTATCCGGAAGACGACGAGCAGTACGTC. Protein: CASSYPEDDEQYV. This chain connects TRBV5-5 to TRBJ2-7; D is uncertain. There are 13 residues in the CDR3. The germline V and J ends were trimmed by 3 bases and 5 bases, with 12 bases remaining between them. Germline lookup yields CDR1 SGHKS and CDR2 YYEKEE (reference sequence).

At least ten counts were recorded for this clonotype. The rearrangement uses TRBV3-1 and TRBJ1-1, with 7 positions matching TRBD1. The germline CDR1 and CDR2 sequences are LGHDT and YNNKEL (reference sequence). The CDR3 loop spans 14 amino acids. V was clipped by 3 bases and J by 1 base; unmatched bases: 2. CDR3 bases: TGTGCCAGCAGCCACGGACAGGCGAACACTGAAGCTTTCTTT. Its translation: CASSHGQANTEAFF.

Remarks on this clonotype: This may come from a read error, since a much larger clone is one base off. This CDR3 fails to terminate in the conserved phenylalanine or tryptophan, so it likely reflects a read error. The V call is TRBV3-1, the J call TRBJ2-1; tentative D call: TRBD2 (5 bases). This CDR3 has 15 amino acids. Germline CDR1 is LGHDT and CDR2 is YNNKEL (reference sequence). Trimming removed 2 bases at V and 9 bases at J, with 17 bases between. The CDR3 DNA is TGTGCCAGCAGCCAATATAATGAGGGTTATGGTGAGCAGTTCCTC. It specifies CASSQYNEGYGEQFL.

This clonotype was observed a few times. This rearrangement joins TRBV5-1 to TRBJ1-2; D might be TRBD1 (6 bases). This CDR3 is built from 14 residues. Germline CDR1 reads SGHRS; CDR2 reads YFSETQ. Trimming pared 3 bases from V and 1 base from J, leaving 10 bases between. This chain's CDR3 is CASSSEGGNYGYTF. The DNA for the CDR3 is TGCGCCAGCAGCTCGGAGGGGGGTAACTATGGCTACACCTTC.

As for this clonotype: A read error may account for a junction end that differs from germline. The CDR3 spells CAISGGNEQFF. The CDR3 DNA is TGTGCCATCAGTGGCGGGAATGAGCAGTTCTTC. The chain is built from TRBV6-1 and TRBJ2-1; a weak D match, TRBD2 (5 bases). Germline CDR1 MNHNS, CDR2 SASEGT. The length of the CDR3 is 11 residues.

Ten or more counts support this clonotype. The chain is built from TRBV11-2 and TRBJ1-1; perhaps TRBD1 as D (5 bases). The CDR3 is 14 amino acids. V dropped 6 bases and J dropped 3 bases, with 14 bases sitting between them. The germline gives CDR1 SGHAT, CDR2 FQNNGV. The DNA for the CDR3 is TGTGCCAGCAGGGCTAGGAGGGGAGACACTGAAGCTTTCTTT. Translated: CASRARRGDTEAFF.

In its sample, this clonotype was seen a few times. At one end the junction does not follow the germline gene, possibly because of a read error. The chain joins TRBV28 to TRBJ2-7; 10 bases match TRBD2. Germline V lookup: CDR1 MDHEN, CDR2 SYDVKM. The CDR3 contains 12 residues. CDR3 protein: CAIAGGPYERYF. The CDR3 coding sequence is TGTGCCATAGCGGGAGGTCCCTACGAGCGGTACTTC.

V gene TRBV4-1 combines with J gene TRBJ2-3; 8 nucleotides line up with TRBD1. Trimming took 0 bases from V and 6 from J; bases not matched to a gene: 5. CDR3 length equals 15 residues. Germline V gene sequence: CDR1 MGHRA, CDR2 YSYEKL. CDR3 bases: TGCGCCAGCAGCCAAGAAGGACAGGGAGACGATACGCAGTATTTT. Its translation is CASSQEGQGDDTQYF.

As concerns this clonotype: Since a much larger clone is just one base distant, this may be a read error. The genes are TRBV28 and TRBJ2-7; the match to TRBD1 covers 9 bases. Germline loops: CDR1 MDHEN, CDR2 SYDVKM. The V and J ends lost 8 bases and 2 bases, in that order; junction bases with no gene match: 7. The CDR3 has 14 residues. CDR3 residues: CASGRRDRAYEQYF. In DNA, the CDR3 is TGTGCCAGCGGCAGGAGGGACAGGGCCTACGAGCAGTACTTC.

This clonotype was detected once. This chain connects TRBV20-1 to TRBJ2-3; D might be TRBD2 (5 bases). Trimming removed 5 bases at V and 4 bases at J, with 19 bases between. The CDR3 is 15 amino acids. The germline V gene has CDR1 DFQATT and CDR2 SNEGSKA (reference sequence). This CDR3 is CSADLRGKSADTQYF. The CDR3, as DNA: TGCAGTGCTGACCTTCGAGGGAAGAGCGCAGATACGCAGTATTTT.

This chain links TRBV20-1 with TRBJ2-5; 12 positions match TRBD2. CDR3 length equals 15 residues. V gave up 6 bases and J gave up 5 bases; unmatched junction bases: 10. Germline V gives CDR1 DFQATT, CDR2 SNEGSKA (reference sequence). The CDR3 DNA reads TGCAGTGCGGCCCCTAGCGGGGGGGGAGGGGAGACCCAGTACTTC. Amino acid sequence: CSAAPSGGGGETQYF.

This clonotype came up many times. V gene TRBV7-2 combines with J gene TRBJ2-1; D is possibly TRBD2 (6 bases). V was shortened by 5 bases and J by 7 bases, with 15 bases between the two germline ends. The CDR3 totals 14 residues. CDR1 and CDR2 from the germline V gene are SGHTA and FQGNSA. CDR3 nucleotides: TGTGCCAGCAGCATCGGGGGTAGCCGGAATGAGCAGTTCTTC. Translation: CASSIGGSRNEQFF. The full variable domain, its missing parts supplied by reference TRBV7-2 and TRBJ2-1, is GAGVSQSPSNKVTEKGKDVELRCDPISGHTALYWYRQSLGQGLEFLIYFQGNSAPDKSGLPSDRFSAERTGGSVSTLTIQRTQQEDSAVYLCASSIGGSRNEQFFGPGTRLTVL.

The sample holds a few counts of this clonotype. The chain employs TRBV5-1 and TRBJ1-1, with D hard to call. The germline CDR1 and CDR2 sequences are SGHRS and YFSETQ. CDR3 length: 15 amino acids. V was trimmed by 0 bases and J by 6 bases, leaving 15 bases between them. CDR3 nucleotides: TGCGCCAGCAGCTTGGAGGGTCTCCGGGGAGCTGAAGCTTTCTTT. Amino acids: CASSLEGLRGAEAFF. Using reference TRBV5-1 and TRBJ1-1 for the parts outside the CDR3, the full variable domain is KAGVTQTPRYLIKTRGQQVTLSCSPISGHRSVSWYQQTPGQGLQFLFEYFSETQRNKGNFPGRFSGRQFSNSRSEMNVSTLELGDSALYLCASSLEGLRGAEAFFGQGTRLTVV.

This clonotype has just a few counts. The junction differs from germline at one of its ends, possibly a read error. The chain couples TRBV7-9 to TRBJ2-7; 7 bases map to TRBD1. The germline gives CDR1 SEHNR, CDR2 FQNEAQ (reference sequence). This CDR3 has 13 amino acids. CDR3 in amino acids: CASSDRVSDEQYF. The CDR3 DNA is TGTGCCAGCAGCGACAGGGTCTCCGACGAGCAGTACTTC.

The chain links TRBV20-1 to TRBJ1-6, with TRBD1 identical over 7 bases. The V gene end was trimmed by 5 bases and the J gene end by 5 bases; junction bases not matched to a gene: 6. The CDR3 length is 14 residues. CDR1 is DFQATT, CDR2 SNEGSKA, per germline (reference sequence). The CDR3 reads CSAVQGRNNSPLHF. For the CDR3, the DNA is TGCAGTGCTGTACAGGGGAGGAATAATTCACCCCTCCACTTT.

Comment on this clonotype: This may be a read error, as it is one base from a much larger clone. The V gene is TRBV2, the J gene TRBJ1-4, with D possibly TRBD1 on 5 matching bases. CDR3 length equals 14 residues. From germline, CDR1 is SNHLY and CDR2 FYNNEI. The CDR3 here is CDWGRENSNEKLFF. Here the CDR3 DNA reads TGCGACTGGGGCAGGGAGAATTCTAATGAAAAACTGTTTTTT.